This TCR beta chain was sequenced in a study of blood T cell repertoires in COVID-19. Study at large: Sample material is recorded as cDNA or gDNA derived from T cells, B-cell-depleted T cells, or PBMCs.

This clone showed up just a few times. The protocol was immunoSEQ multiplex PCR, while the TCRdb copy is restricted to in-frame clones and leaves out a portion. The profile shows about 50,000 clones, approximately 88% of them singletons. This CDR3 is built from 15 residues. Germline loops: CDR1 SGHTA, CDR2 FQGTGA. V was cut by 1 base and J by 7 bases, with 11 bases left in between. The sample taken for sequencing was peripheral blood. The chain recombines TRBV7-3 with TRBJ1-6; unclear D gene. The source of this sequence is a human donor in a cohort sampled during active COVID-19. CDR3 amino acids: CASSLNGVPNSPLHF. The CDR3 DNA reads as TGTGCCAGCAGCTTAAACGGTGTACCGAATTCACCCCTCCACTTT.